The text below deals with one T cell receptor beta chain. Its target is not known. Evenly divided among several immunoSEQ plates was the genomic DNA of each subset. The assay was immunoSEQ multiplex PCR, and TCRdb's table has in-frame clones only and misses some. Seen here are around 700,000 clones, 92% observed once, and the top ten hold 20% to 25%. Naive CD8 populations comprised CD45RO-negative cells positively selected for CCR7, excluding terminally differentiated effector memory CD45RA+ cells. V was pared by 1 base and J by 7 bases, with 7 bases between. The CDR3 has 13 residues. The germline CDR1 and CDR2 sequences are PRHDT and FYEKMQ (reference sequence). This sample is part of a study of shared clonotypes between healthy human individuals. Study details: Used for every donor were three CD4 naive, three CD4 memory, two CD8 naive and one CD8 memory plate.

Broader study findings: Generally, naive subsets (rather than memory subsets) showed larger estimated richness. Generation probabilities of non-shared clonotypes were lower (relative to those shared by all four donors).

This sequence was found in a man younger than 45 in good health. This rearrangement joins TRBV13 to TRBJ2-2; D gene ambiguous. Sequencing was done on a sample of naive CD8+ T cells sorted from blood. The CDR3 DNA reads TGTGCCAGCAGCTTAGAGCTCGGCGGGGAGCTGTTTTTT. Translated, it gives CASSLELGGELFF. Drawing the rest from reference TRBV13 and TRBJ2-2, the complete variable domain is AAGVIQSPRHLIKEKRETATLKCYPIPRHDTVYWYQQGPGQDPQFLISFYEKMQSDKGSIPDRFSAQQFSDYHSELNMSSLELGDSALYFCASSLELGGELFFGEGSRLTVL.